Presented here are 10 T cell receptor beta chains from one specimen sequenced in a study of vaccination and CD4 T cells after COVID-19. Cultured CD4+ T cell DNA underwent sequencing with the Oncomine TCR Beta short-read assay. TCRdb re-derived calls from the PCR reads in MiXCR, one entry per CDR3 protein. The sample carries some 11,000 distinct CDR3 sequences, roughly two fifths recorded once. Their specific antigens are unknown. Noted treatment: roughly 10-day PBMC culture with coronavirus spike peptide pools or control peptides (ViraFEST assay). The sequencing input was cultured CD4+ T cells from blood. These receptors all come from a human donor with COVID-19.

This chain links TRBV7-2 with TRBJ1-3; D gene unclear. V was trimmed by 4 bases and J by 4 bases, leaving 11 bases between them. This CDR3 region has 14 residues. In germline, CDR1 is SGHTA, CDR2 FQGNSA. The CDR3 DNA reads as TGTGCCAGCAGCTACCAGGCGGGGGGAAACACCATATATTTT. Amino acid sequence: CASSYQAGGNTIYF. The whole variable domain, remainder taken from reference TRBV7-2 and TRBJ1-3, is GAGVSQSPSNKVTEKGKDVELRCDPISGHTALYWYRQSLGQGLEFLIYFQGNSAPDKSGLPSDRFSAERTGGSVSTLTIQRTQQEDSAVYLCASSYQAGGNTIYFGEGSWLTVV.

The chain is built from TRBV15 and TRBJ2-4, with D perhaps matching TRBD2 (5 bases). This CDR3 has 16 residues. V lost 0 bases and J lost 0, with 9 bases in between. From germline, CDR1 is LNHNV and CDR2 YYDKDF (reference sequence). The CDR3 loop reads CATSRDPGVAKNIQYF. The CDR3 coding sequence is TGTGCCACCAGCAGAGATCCCGGGGTAGCCAAAAACATTCAGTACTTC.

The rearrangement joins TRBV7-3 to TRBJ2-3; 13 bases align to TRBD2. This CDR3 has 16 amino acids. Germline trimming cut 5 bases from V and 2 bases from J; bases unmatched to any gene: 4. CDR1 is SGHTA, CDR2 FQGTGA, per germline. The CDR3 protein is CASSQGLAGTTDTQYF. The CDR3 DNA is TGTGCCAGCAGCCAGGGACTAGCGGGGACCACAGATACGCAGTATTTT. The full variable domain, with the rest looked up from reference TRBV7-3 and TRBJ2-3, is GAGVSQTPSNKVTEKGKYVELRCDPISGHTALYWYRQSLGQGPEFLIYFQGTGAADDSGLPNDRFFAVRPEGSVSTLKIQRTERGDSAVYLCASSQGLAGTTDTQYFGPGTRLTVL.

In this sample, this clonotype turned up a few times. This chain uses TRBV7-2 with TRBJ1-1; D is unresolved. This CDR3 spans 12 amino acids. The V gene's germline CDR1 is SGHTA and CDR2 FQGNSA. V dropped 4 bases and J dropped 1 base, with 4 bases sitting between them. The CDR3 sequence: CASSYKNTEAFF. For the CDR3, the DNA is TGTGCCAGCAGCTACAAGAACACTGAAGCTTTCTTT.

The V call is TRBV19, the J call TRBJ2-4; TRBD1 matches at 7 bases. This CDR3 comprises 13 residues. CDR1 LNHDA and CDR2 SQIVND come from the germline V gene (reference sequence). With V trimmed by 4 bases and J by 5 bases, 2 bases remained unmatched. CDR3 in DNA: TGTGCCAGTAGTAGGACAGGCGAAAACATTCAGTACTTC. Amino acid sequence: CASSRTGENIQYF.

The V call is TRBV30, the J call TRBJ1-1, with D perhaps TRBD1 (6 bases). There are 13 residues in the CDR3. V dropped 2 bases and J dropped 3 bases, with 10 bases sitting between them. In germline, CDR1 is GTSNPN, CDR2 SVGIG (reference sequence). CDR3 in amino acids: CAWSSTGYTEAFF. CDR3 DNA: TGTGCCTGGAGTTCAACAGGGTACACTGAAGCTTTCTTT.

This clonotype was detected only a few times. The chain recombines TRBV24-1 with TRBJ1-2; D unresolved. V was trimmed by 0 bases and J by 4 bases, leaving 5 bases between them. Germline loops: CDR1 KGHDR, CDR2 SFDVKD. The CDR3 extends over 13 amino acids. The CDR3 is CATSDLFSYGYTF. In DNA, the CDR3 is TGTGCCACCAGTGATTTGTTTAGCTATGGCTACACCTTC.

The chain couples TRBV30 to TRBJ1-5; TRBD1 might be the D (6 bases). V was cut by 3 bases and J by 3 bases, with 9 bases left in between. The CDR3 spans 13 residues. The germline V gene encodes CDR1 GTSNPN and CDR2 SVGIG (reference sequence). In DNA, the CDR3 is TGTGCCTGGAGGGACAGTGACAATCAGCCCCAGCATTTT. Translating gives CAWRDSDNQPQHF.

The chain recombines TRBV27 with TRBJ1-2, with 8 bases identical to TRBD1. Germline V gene lookup returns CDR1 MNHEY and CDR2 SMNVEV (reference sequence). This CDR3 contains 13 residues. After removal of 8 bases from V and 6 bases from J, the junction contained 8 bases not matched to a gene. The CDR3, as DNA: TGTGCCAGCTGCCCGGCGACAGGGGATGGCTACACCTTC. Encoded protein: CASCPATGDGYTF.

In its sample, this clonotype was seen a few times. The chain recombines TRBV15 with TRBJ1-6, with 9 nucleotides matching TRBD1. The V segment lost 0 bases and the J segment 10 bases; nucleotides outside the gene matches: 10. Germline lookup yields CDR1 LNHNV and CDR2 YYDKDF (reference sequence). The CDR3 loop spans 17 amino acids. The CDR3 here is CATSRDFPGQGGSPLHF. CDR3 DNA sequence: TGTGCCACCAGCAGAGATTTCCCGGGACAGGGCGGATCACCCCTCCACTTT.